The next 23 T cell receptor beta chains were all read from a single sample in a study of long-term antiretroviral therapy in people with HIV. An immunoSEQ assay, version v3.0, was performed at survey level. Sequencing was performed with immunoSEQ multiplex PCR; in TCRdb, only in-frame clones are kept and a portion is missing. The table has tens of thousands of clones, around 85% seen once. Sequenced here: unsorted PBMCs, sampled 1.5 years after starting antiretroviral therapy. These receptors all stem from a man aged 18-30 years with HIV.

This chain connects TRBV28 to TRBJ2-7; D gene uncertain. Germline loops: CDR1 MDHEN, CDR2 SYDVKM. The CDR3 has 13 residues. Trimming pared 6 bases from V and 0 bases from J, leaving 9 bases between. In DNA, the CDR3 is TGTGCCAGCAGCCCACCCGGCTCCTACGAGCAGTACTTC. The encoded protein is CASSPPGSYEQYF. Drawing the rest from reference TRBV28 and TRBJ2-7, the complete variable domain is DVKVTQSSRYLVKRTGEKVFLECVQDMDHENMFWYRQDPGLGLRLIYFSYDVKMKEKGDIPEGYSVSREKKERFSLILESASTNQTSMYLCASSPPGSYEQYFGPGTRLTVT.

This clone was found once. The chain links TRBV19 to TRBJ2-7, with no clear D. This CDR3 is 15 amino acids long. The V gene's germline CDR1 is LNHDA and CDR2 SQIVND (reference sequence). Trimming pared 1 base from V and 4 bases from J, leaving 14 bases between. CDR3 sequence reads: CASSIAKYSQYEQYF. The CDR3 DNA reads as TGTGCCAGTAGTATAGCGAAATACTCACAGTACGAGCAGTACTTC.

This clone came up once. The chain is built from TRBV27 and TRBJ1-2, with 8 bases aligning to TRBD1. V trimming: 5 bases; J trimming: 4 bases; junction bases outside the gene matches: 6. The CDR3 has 14 amino acids. CDR1 and CDR2 (germline): MNHEY, SMNVEV (reference sequence). The CDR3 spells CASSPRDRPYGYTF. The CDR3 nucleotides read TGTGCCAGCAGTCCGAGGGACAGGCCCTATGGCTACACCTTC.

The rearrangement uses TRBV6-6 and TRBJ1-1; no clear D. V was clipped by 6 bases and J by 0 bases, with 8 bases between them. The germline CDR1 and CDR2 sequences are MNHNY and SVGAGI (reference sequence). The CDR3 has 13 amino acids. CDR3 sequence: CASSPTLNTEAFF. CDR3 DNA sequence: TGTGCCAGCAGCCCCACACTGAACACTGAAGCTTTCTTT.

This rearrangement joins TRBV6-5 to TRBJ2-7; unclear D gene. V lost 0 bases and J 6 bases, leaving 12 bases between the germline ends. Germline V CDR1 and CDR2: MNHEY, SVGAGI. This CDR3 comprises 14 residues. CDR3 bases: TGTGCCAGCAGTTACTCAGCAGGTTATAGCGAGCAGTACTTC. Translating it yields CASSYSAGYSEQYF.

This clone was detected once. The chain carries TRBV5-6 and TRBJ2-1; TRBD2 matches at 13 bases. CDR1 is SGHDT and CDR2 is YYEEEE in the germline V gene. The length of the CDR3 is 18 residues. The ends lost 2 bases at V and 8 bases at J; junction bases unmatched: 13. The CDR3 reads CASSFPEGLAGDLDEQFF. The DNA for the CDR3 is TGTGCCAGCAGCTTTCCAGAAGGACTAGCGGGAGATCTGGATGAGCAGTTCTTC.

The rearrangement uses TRBV2 and TRBJ2-1, with D unclear. Deletions cut 3 bases from V and 8 bases from J, with 14 bases between. The CDR3 spans 14 residues. Germline V gives CDR1 SNHLY, CDR2 FYNNEI. CDR3 DNA: TGTGCCAGCAGTGAGCTTGGGGTGCGCGATGAGCAGTTCTTC. Amino acids: CASSELGVRDEQFF.

This chain connects TRBV2 to TRBJ1-1; D gene ambiguous. Germline loops: CDR1 SNHLY, CDR2 FYNNEI. Trimming left V 6 bases short and J 0 bases short, with 5 bases between. The CDR3 has 12 amino acids. The CDR3 region is CASSVMNTEAFF. CDR3 nucleotide sequence: TGTGCCAGCAGCGTTATGAACACTGAAGCTTTCTTT.

The V gene is TRBV7-2, the J gene TRBJ1-1; no reliable D call. This CDR3 has 15 amino acids. The V and J ends lost 5 bases and 4 bases respectively, with 17 bases between them. Germline lookup yields CDR1 SGHTA and CDR2 FQGNSA. CDR3 residues: CASSEALGWGTEAFF. Here the CDR3 DNA reads TGTGCCAGCAGCGAGGCCCTTGGCTGGGGCACTGAAGCTTTCTTT.

This clone was seen only a few times. The chain links TRBV5-6 to TRBJ2-7; 8 bases agree with TRBD1. The germline CDR1 and CDR2 sequences are SGHDT and YYEEEE. This CDR3 has 14 amino acids. With V trimmed by 4 bases and J by 3 bases, 6 bases remained unmatched. This CDR3 is CASSPGQGYYEQYF. The CDR3 nucleotides are TGTGCCAGCAGCCCTGGACAGGGATACTACGAGCAGTACTTC. The complete variable domain, with remaining parts taken from reference TRBV5-6 and TRBJ2-7, reads DAGVTQSPTHLIKTRGQQVTLRCSPKSGHDTVSWYQQALGQGPQFIFQYYEEEERQRGNFPDRFSGHQFPNYSSELNVNALLLGDSALYLCASSPGQGYYEQYFGPGTRLTVT.

The rearrangement joins TRBV5-1 to TRBJ2-7, with 8 nucleotides matching TRBD2. CDR3 length: 13 amino acids. Germline V gives CDR1 SGHRS, CDR2 YFSETQ. V was clipped by 2 bases and J by 5 bases; unmatched bases: 3. The DNA of the CDR3 is TGCGCCAGCAGCTTCCAAGCGGGAGACGAGCAGTACTTC. Its protein product is CASSFQAGDEQYF. The whole variable domain, filled in from reference TRBV5-1 and TRBJ2-7, reads KAGVTQTPRYLIKTRGQQVTLSCSPISGHRSVSWYQQTPGQGLQFLFEYFSETQRNKGNFPGRFSGRQFSNSRSEMNVSTLELGDSALYLCASSFQAGDEQYFGPGTRLTVT.

The chain couples TRBV10-3 to TRBJ1-1; maybe TRBD1 (5 bases). The CDR3 runs to 13 residues. V was trimmed by 4 bases and J by 7 bases, leaving 13 bases between them. Germline V lookup: CDR1 ENHRY, CDR2 SYGVKD. CDR3 protein: CAISGGGGFEAFF. In DNA form, the CDR3 reads TGTGCCATCAGTGGCGGGGGGGGATTTGAAGCTTTCTTT.

The rearrangement joins TRBV27 to TRBJ2-7, with D tentatively TRBD1 (6 bases). The CDR3 extends over 13 amino acids. In germline, CDR1 is MNHEY, CDR2 SMNVEV (reference sequence). V was clipped by 5 bases and J by 4 bases, with 12 bases between them. The CDR3 is CASSPGQRYEQYF. CDR3 coding DNA: TGTGCCAGCAGTCCCGGACAGCGGTACGAGCAGTACTTC.

The chain links TRBV11-2 to TRBJ2-5, with 10 bases lining up with TRBD1. V lost 4 bases and J lost 3; bases outside the gene matches: 2. The CDR3 sequence is 14 residues long. Germline-derived CDR1 and CDR2 are SGHAT and FQNNGV. The CDR3 reads CASSWTGGEETQYF. CDR3 coding DNA: TGTGCCAGCAGCTGGACAGGGGGGGAAGAGACCCAGTACTTC.

This chain connects TRBV7-2 to TRBJ2-7, with TRBD1 identical over 9 bases. V shed 3 bases and J 7 bases; nucleotides not matched to a gene: 4. Germline CDR1 reads SGHTA; CDR2 reads FQGNSA. The CDR3 totals 13 residues. The CDR3 DNA sequence: TGTGCCAGCAGCTTCCCAGGGACAGGGGAGCAGTACTTC. Its protein is CASSFPGTGEQYF.

J is TRBJ1-4 and V is TRBV6-1; a weak D match, TRBD1 (5 bases). The CDR3 is 14 residues long. Germline V gene data show CDR1 as MNHNS and CDR2 as SASEGT. V gave up 6 bases and J gave up 4 bases, with 12 bases separating them. The CDR3 is CASRKEGINEKLFF. The CDR3 DNA reads TGTGCCAGCAGAAAGGAGGGGATTAATGAAAAACTGTTTTTT.

The chain uses TRBV2 and TRBJ2-1; 10 bases match TRBD2. CDR1 is SNHLY and CDR2 is FYNNEI in the germline V gene. J lost 7 bases, V lost 4 bases, and 7 bases had no gene match. The CDR3 spans 15 residues. The CDR3 DNA is TGTGCCAGCAGTGTAGCGAGCGGGAGGGTTAATGAGCAGTTCTTC. Translating it yields CASSVASGRVNEQFF.

This chain uses TRBV5-4 with TRBJ2-7, with TRBD2 matching 11 bases. The germline V gene has CDR1 SGHNT and CDR2 YYREEE (reference sequence). The CDR3 totals 15 residues. V trimming: 0 bases; J trimming: 6 bases; junction bases outside the gene matches: 5. CDR3 nucleotides: TGTGCCAGCAGCTTGGGTAGCGGGAGGGCCTCCGAGCAGTACTTC. This translates into CASSLGSGRASEQYF.

This chain links TRBV5-6 with TRBJ1-2; D remains ambiguous. The germline V gene encodes CDR1 SGHDT and CDR2 YYEEEE. CDR3 length equals 16 residues. V dropped 0 bases and J dropped 4 bases, with 16 bases sitting between them. CDR3: CASSLAMTRRIYGYTF. CDR3 nucleotides: TGTGCCAGCAGCTTGGCGATGACCCGAAGGATCTATGGCTACACCTTC.

The gene calls are TRBV27 and TRBJ1-1; D is unresolved. V shed 3 bases and J shed 0 bases, with 8 bases lying between them. Germline V gives CDR1 MNHEY, CDR2 SMNVEV (reference sequence). The CDR3 has 14 amino acids. The CDR3 region is CASSFHAMNTEAFF. The CDR3 DNA follows: TGTGCCAGCAGTTTTCACGCGATGAACACTGAAGCTTTCTTT.

J is TRBJ2-7 and V is TRBV19; 12 nucleotides agree with TRBD2. Per the germline V gene, CDR1 is LNHDA and CDR2 is SQIVND (reference sequence). The ends lost 7 bases at V and 5 bases at J; junction bases unmatched: 15. This CDR3 is built from 17 residues. As DNA, the CDR3 is TGTGCCAGTACTAGCGGGAGGGCAAAAAAGTTGTTCGACGAGCAGTACTTC. Translation gives CASTSGRAKKLFDEQYF.

V usage is TRBV20-1 and J usage is TRBJ2-7; 7 positions agree with TRBD2. CDR1 is DFQATT, CDR2 SNEGSKA, per germline (reference sequence). CDR3 length: 11 amino acids. The V gene end was trimmed by 5 bases and the J gene end by 3 bases; junction bases not matched to a gene: 1. The CDR3 region is CSAGGGYEQYF. The CDR3, as DNA: TGCAGTGCTGGGGGGGGCTACGAGCAGTACTTC.

The V call is TRBV4-3, the J call TRBJ1-4; D is ambiguous. The CDR3 has 12 residues. Trimming removed 0 bases at V and 10 bases at J, with 6 bases between. Germline lookup yields CDR1 LGHNA and CDR2 YSLEER. The CDR3: CASSQETGKLFF. Written as DNA, the CDR3 is TGCGCCAGCAGCCAAGAGACTGGAAAACTGTTTTTT.